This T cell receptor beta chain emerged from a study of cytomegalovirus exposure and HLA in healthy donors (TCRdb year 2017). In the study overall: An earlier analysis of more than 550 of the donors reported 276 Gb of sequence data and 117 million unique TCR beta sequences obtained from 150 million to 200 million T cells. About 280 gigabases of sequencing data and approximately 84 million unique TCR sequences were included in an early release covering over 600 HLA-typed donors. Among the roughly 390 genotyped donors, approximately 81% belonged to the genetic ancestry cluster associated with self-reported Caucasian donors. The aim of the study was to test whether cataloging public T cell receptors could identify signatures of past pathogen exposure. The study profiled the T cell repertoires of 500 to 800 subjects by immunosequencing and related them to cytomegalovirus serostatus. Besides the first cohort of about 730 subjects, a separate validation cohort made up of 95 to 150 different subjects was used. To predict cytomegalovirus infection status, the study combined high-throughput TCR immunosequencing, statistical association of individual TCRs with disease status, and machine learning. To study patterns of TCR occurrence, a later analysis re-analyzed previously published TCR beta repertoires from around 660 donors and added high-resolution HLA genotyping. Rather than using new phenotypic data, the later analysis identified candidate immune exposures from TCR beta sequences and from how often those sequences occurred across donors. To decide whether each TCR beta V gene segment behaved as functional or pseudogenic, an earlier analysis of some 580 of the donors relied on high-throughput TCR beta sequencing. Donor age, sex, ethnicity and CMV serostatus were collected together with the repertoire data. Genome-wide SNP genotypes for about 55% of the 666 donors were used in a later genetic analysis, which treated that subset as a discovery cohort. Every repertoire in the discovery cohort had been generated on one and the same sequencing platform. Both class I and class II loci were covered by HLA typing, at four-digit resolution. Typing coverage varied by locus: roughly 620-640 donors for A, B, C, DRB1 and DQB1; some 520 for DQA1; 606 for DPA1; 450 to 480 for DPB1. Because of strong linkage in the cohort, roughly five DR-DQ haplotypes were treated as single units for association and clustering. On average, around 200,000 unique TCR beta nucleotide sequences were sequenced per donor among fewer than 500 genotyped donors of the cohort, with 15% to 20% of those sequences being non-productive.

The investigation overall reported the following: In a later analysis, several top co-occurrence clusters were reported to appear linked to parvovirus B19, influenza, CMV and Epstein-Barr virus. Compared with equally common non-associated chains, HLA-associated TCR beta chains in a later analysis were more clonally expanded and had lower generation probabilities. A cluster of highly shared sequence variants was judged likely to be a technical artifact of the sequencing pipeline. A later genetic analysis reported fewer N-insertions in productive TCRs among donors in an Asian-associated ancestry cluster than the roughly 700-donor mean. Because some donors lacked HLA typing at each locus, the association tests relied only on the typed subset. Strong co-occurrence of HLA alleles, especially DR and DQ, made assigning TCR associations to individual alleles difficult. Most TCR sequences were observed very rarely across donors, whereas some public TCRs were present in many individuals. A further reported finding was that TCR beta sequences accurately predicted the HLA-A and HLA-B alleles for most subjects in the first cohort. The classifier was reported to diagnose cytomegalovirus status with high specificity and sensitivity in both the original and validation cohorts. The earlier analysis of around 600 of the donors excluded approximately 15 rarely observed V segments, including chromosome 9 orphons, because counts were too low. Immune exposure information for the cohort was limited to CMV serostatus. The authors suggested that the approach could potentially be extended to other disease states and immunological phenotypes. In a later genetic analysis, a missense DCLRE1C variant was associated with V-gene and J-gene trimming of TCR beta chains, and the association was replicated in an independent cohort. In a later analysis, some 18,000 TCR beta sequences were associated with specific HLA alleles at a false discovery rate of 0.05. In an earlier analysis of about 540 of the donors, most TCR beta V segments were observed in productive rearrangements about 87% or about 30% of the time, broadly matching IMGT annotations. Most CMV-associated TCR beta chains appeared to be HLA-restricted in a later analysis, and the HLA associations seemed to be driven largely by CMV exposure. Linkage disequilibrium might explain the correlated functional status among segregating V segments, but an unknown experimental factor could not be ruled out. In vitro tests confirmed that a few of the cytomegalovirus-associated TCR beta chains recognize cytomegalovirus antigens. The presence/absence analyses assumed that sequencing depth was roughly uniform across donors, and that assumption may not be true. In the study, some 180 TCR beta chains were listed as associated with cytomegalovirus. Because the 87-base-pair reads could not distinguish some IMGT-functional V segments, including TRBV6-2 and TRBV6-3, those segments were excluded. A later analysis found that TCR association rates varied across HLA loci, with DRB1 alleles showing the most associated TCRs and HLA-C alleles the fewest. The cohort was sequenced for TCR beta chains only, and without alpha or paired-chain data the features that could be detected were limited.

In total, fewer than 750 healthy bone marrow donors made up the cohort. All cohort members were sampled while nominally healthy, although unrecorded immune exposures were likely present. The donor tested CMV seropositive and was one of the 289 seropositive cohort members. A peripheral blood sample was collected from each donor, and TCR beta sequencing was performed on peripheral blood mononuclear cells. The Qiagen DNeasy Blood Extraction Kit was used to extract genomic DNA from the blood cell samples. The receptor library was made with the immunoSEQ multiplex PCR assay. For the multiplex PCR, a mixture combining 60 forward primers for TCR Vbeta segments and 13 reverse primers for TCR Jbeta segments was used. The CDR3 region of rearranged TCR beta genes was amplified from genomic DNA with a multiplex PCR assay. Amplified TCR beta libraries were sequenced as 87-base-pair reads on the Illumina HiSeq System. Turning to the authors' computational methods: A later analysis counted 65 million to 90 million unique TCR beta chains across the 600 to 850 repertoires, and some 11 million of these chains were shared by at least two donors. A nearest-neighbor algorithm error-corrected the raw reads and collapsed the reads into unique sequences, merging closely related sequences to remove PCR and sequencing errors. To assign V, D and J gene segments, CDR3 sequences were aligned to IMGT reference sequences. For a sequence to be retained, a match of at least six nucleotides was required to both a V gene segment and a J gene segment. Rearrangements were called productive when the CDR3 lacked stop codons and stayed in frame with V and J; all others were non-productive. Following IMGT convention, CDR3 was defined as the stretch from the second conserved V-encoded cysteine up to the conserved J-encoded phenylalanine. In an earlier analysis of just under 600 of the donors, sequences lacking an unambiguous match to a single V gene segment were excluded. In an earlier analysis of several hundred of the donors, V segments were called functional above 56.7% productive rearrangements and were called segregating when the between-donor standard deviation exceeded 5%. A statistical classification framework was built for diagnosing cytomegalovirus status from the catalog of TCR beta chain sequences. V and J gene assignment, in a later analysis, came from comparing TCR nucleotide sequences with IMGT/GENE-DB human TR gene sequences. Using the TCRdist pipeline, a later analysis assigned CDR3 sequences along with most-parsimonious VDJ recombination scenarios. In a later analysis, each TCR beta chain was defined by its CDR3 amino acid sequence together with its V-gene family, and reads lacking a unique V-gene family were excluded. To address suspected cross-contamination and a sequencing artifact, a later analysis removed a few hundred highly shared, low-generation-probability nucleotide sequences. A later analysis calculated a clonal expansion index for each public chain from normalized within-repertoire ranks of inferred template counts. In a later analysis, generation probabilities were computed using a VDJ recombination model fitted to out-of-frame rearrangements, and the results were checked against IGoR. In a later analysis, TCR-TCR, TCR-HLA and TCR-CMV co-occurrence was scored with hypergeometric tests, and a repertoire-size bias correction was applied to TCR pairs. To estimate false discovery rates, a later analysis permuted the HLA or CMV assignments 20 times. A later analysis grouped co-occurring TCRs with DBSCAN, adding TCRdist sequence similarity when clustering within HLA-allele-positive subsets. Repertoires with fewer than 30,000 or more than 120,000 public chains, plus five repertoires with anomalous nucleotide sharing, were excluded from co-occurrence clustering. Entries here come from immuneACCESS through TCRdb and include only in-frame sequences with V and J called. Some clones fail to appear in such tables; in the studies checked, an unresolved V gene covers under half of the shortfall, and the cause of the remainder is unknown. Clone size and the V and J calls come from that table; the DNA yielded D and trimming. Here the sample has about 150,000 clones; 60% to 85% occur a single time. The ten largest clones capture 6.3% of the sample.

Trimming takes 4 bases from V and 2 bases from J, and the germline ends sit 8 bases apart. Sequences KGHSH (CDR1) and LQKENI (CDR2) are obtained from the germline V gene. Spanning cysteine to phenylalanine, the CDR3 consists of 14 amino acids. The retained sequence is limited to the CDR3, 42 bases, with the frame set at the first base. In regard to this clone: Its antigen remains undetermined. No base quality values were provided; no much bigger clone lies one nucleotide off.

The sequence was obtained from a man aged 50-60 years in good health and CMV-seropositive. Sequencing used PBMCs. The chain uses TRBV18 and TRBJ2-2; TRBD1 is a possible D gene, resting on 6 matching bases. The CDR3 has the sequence CASSQDRNTGELFF. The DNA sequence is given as TGTGCCAGCTCACAGGACAGAAACACCGGGGAGCTGTTTTTT.